Below, 25 T cell receptor beta chains from the same sample are listed, as sequenced in a study of CD8+ T cells in alopecia areata. Stated treatment: oral pan-JAK inhibitor, 5-10 mg twice daily. Following extraction, RNA underwent reverse transcription to cDNA, which served as the sequencing template. Using immunoSEQ multiplex PCR, the repertoire was profiled, and TCRdb retains in-frame clones only, with some absent. This table holds about 42,000 clones, roughly two thirds found once. The input for sequencing was CD8+ T cells sorted from blood, taken at week 4, from a patient treated with tofacitinib. These TCRs come from a human donor with alopecia areata.

This clone has more than one count but fewer than ten. The chain employs TRBV19 and TRBJ2-1; 9 nucleotides agree with TRBD2. Germline CDR1 and CDR2: LNHDA and SQIVND (reference sequence). The CDR3 is made up of 16 amino acids. V trimming: 5 bases; J trimming: 8 bases; junction bases outside the gene matches: 13. The CDR3 sequence: CASSWRAGGLEDEQFF. CDR3 bases: TGTGCCAGTAGTTGGCGGGCGGGGGGGCTGGAGGATGAGCAGTTCTTC.

This chain connects TRBV29-1 to TRBJ2-1; D not certain. Per germline, CDR1 SQVTM and CDR2 ANQGSEA. Trimming took 7 bases from V and 8 from J, leaving 18 bases between them. This CDR3 contains 13 residues. CDR3 coding DNA: TGCAGCGCGAAGACATCCACAATCGATGAGCAGTTCTTC. Its protein is CSAKTSTIDEQFF.

The chain uses TRBV5-6 and TRBJ1-6; a possible D gene is TRBD1 (5 bases). This CDR3 is built from 14 residues. Trimming stripped 0 bases from V and 8 bases from J, with 9 bases between. Germline V gene sequence: CDR1 SGHDT, CDR2 YYEEEE. CDR3 protein: CASSLGRGYSPLHF. The CDR3 DNA is TGTGCCAGCAGCTTGGGGAGGGGTTATTCACCCCTCCACTTT.

V and J are TRBV11-2 and TRBJ1-2; TRBD1 might be the D (5 bases). The CDR3 consists of 18 residues. Germline V gives CDR1 SGHAT, CDR2 FQNNGV. Trimming removed 0 bases from V and 4 bases from J, with 21 bases in between. This chain's CDR3 is CASSLDDVERQSRYGYTF. The CDR3 nucleotides read TGTGCCAGCAGCTTAGATGACGTTGAGAGACAGTCTCGCTATGGCTACACCTTC.

This chain joins TRBV4-3 and TRBJ2-3; 7 positions agree with TRBD2. V was pared by 0 bases and J by 0 bases, with 3 bases of the junction left unmatched. From germline, CDR1 is LGHNA and CDR2 YSLEER. The CDR3 is made up of 16 amino acids. CDR3 DNA sequence: TGCGCCAGCAGCCAAGATGACGGGGGGAGCACAGATACGCAGTATTTT. Translation: CASSQDDGGSTDTQYF.

The chain links TRBV27 to TRBJ2-7; D may be TRBD2 (6 bases). Deletions cut 8 bases from V and 2 bases from J, with 13 bases between. The CDR3 spans 13 residues. Germline values: CDR1 MNHEY, CDR2 SMNVEV (reference sequence). The CDR3: CASGPGGAYEQYF. In nucleotides, the CDR3 is TGTGCCAGCGGCCCCGGGGGAGCCTACGAGCAGTACTTC.

The chain joins TRBV7-9 to TRBJ2-5, with 8 bases matching TRBD1. Germline CDR1 reads SEHNR; CDR2 reads FQNEAQ (reference sequence). CDR3 size: 14 residues. Unmatched junction bases numbered 3, after V lost 5 bases and J lost 1 base. This CDR3 reads CASSGQGPQETQYF. The CDR3 coding sequence is TGTGCCAGCAGCGGACAGGGCCCCCAAGAGACCCAGTACTTC.

This clone was counted only a few times. The chain recombines TRBV29-1 with TRBJ1-2; possibly TRBD1 for D (5 bases). The CDR3 totals 12 residues. Trimming shortened V by 7 bases and J by 4 bases, and 13 bases separated the two germline ends. Germline assignment: CDR1 SQVTM and CDR2 ANQGSEA. CDR3 sequence (DNA): TGCAGCGGGGTAGACAGTCCCTATGGCTACACCTTC. Its translation is CSGVDSPYGYTF. The variable domain in full, completed from reference TRBV29-1 and TRBJ1-2, reads SAVISQKPSRDICQRGTSLTIQCQVDSQVTMMFWYRQQPGQSLTLIATANQGSEATYESGFVIDKFPISRPNLTFSTLTVSNMSPEDSSIYLCSGVDSPYGYTFGSGTRLTVV.

V usage is TRBV29-1 and J usage is TRBJ2-7, with D unclear. Germline CDR1 reads SQVTM; CDR2 reads ANQGSEA. The CDR3 sequence is 13 residues long. The V and J ends lost 3 bases and 3 bases respectively, with 12 bases between them. The CDR3 is CSVEVVSDYEQYF. The CDR3 coding sequence is TGCAGCGTTGAGGTTGTCTCTGACTACGAGCAGTACTTC.

This clone was seen only a few times. The chain links TRBV30 to TRBJ2-1, with 7 bases fitting TRBD1. Germline V gene data show CDR1 as GTSNPN and CDR2 as SVGIG (reference sequence). The V and J ends lost 4 bases and 8 bases, in that order; junction bases with no gene match: 5. The CDR3 has 12 amino acids. The CDR3 sequence: CAWTGQVHEQFF. The CDR3 region has the DNA TGTGCCTGGACAGGACAGGTCCATGAGCAGTTCTTC.

The chain couples TRBV27 to TRBJ1-1; 9 positions agree with TRBD1. In germline, CDR1 is MNHEY, CDR2 SMNVEV (reference sequence). The CDR3 extends over 14 amino acids. With 5 bases clipped from V and 2 bases from J, the junction kept 3 bases outside the gene matches. The CDR3 DNA reads TGTGCCAGCAGTACGACAGGGGGAAACACTGAAGCTTTCTTT. This codes for CASSTTGGNTEAFF.

Comments on this clone: The identical CDR3 is also encoded by other nucleotide sequences in the sample. The J gene is TRBJ1-1, the V gene TRBV27; D not certain. CDR1 and CDR2 from the germline V gene are MNHEY and SMNVEV (reference sequence). V was pared by 5 bases and J by 0 bases, with 4 bases between. The CDR3 has 12 residues. The CDR3 protein is CASSNMNTEAFF. In DNA form, the CDR3 reads TGTGCCAGCAGTAATATGAACACTGAAGCTTTCTTT.

This clone came up once. The V call is TRBV5-6, the J call TRBJ1-6; D unclear. The CDR3 runs to 12 residues. The germline CDR1 and CDR2 sequences are SGHDT and YYEEEE. Trimming shortened V by 0 bases and J by 7 bases, and 2 bases separated the two germline ends. The CDR3 sequence is CASSLGNSPLHF. The DNA for the CDR3 is TGTGCCAGCAGCTTGGGAAATTCACCCCTCCACTTT.

In this sample, this clone turned up once. The chain employs TRBV6-5 and TRBJ2-2, with D hard to call. Germline V gives CDR1 MNHEY, CDR2 SVGAGI. V was shortened by 2 bases and J by 6 bases, with 7 bases between the two germline ends. CDR3 size: 13 residues. The DNA for the CDR3 is TGTGCCAGCAGTTACCGTGGGTCCGGGGAGCTGTTTTTT. The encoded protein is CASSYRGSGELFF.

The chain joins TRBV11-2 to TRBJ2-1, with 10 bases aligning to TRBD1. The CDR3 has 15 residues. Germline-derived CDR1 and CDR2 are SGHAT and FQNNGV. Trimming took 5 bases from V and 4 from J; bases not matched to a gene: 5. CDR3 sequence: CASSRGQGEYNEQFF. As DNA, the CDR3 is TGTGCCAGCAGCCGTGGACAGGGGGAGTACAATGAGCAGTTCTTC.

V usage is TRBV30 and J usage is TRBJ2-1; D gene unclear. The CDR3 length is 11 residues. Germline CDR1 GTSNPN, CDR2 SVGIG (reference sequence). The V end was cut by 1 base, the J end by 9 bases, with 7 bases between. CDR3 protein: CAWSEKAEQFF. Written as DNA, the CDR3 is TGTGCCTGGAGTGAAAAGGCTGAGCAGTTCTTC.

V and J are TRBV6-6 and TRBJ1-1, with D unclear. The CDR3 runs 14 residues. Germline V gene data show CDR1 as MNHNY and CDR2 as SVGAGI (reference sequence). V lost 0 bases to trimming and J lost 3 bases, with 8 bases between them. The CDR3 DNA reads TGTGCCAGCAGTTACTCGATCGGGGACACTGAAGCTTTCTTT. This gives the protein CASSYSIGDTEAFF.

This clone turned up a few times. The chain recombines TRBV19 with TRBJ1-4; D is ambiguous. The CDR3 runs to 13 residues. The V gene lost 8 bases and the J gene lost 6 bases, with 13 bases spanning the gap. The germline gives CDR1 LNHDA, CDR2 SQIVND (reference sequence). CDR3 bases: TGTGCCAGTGAAGACCGCACCTATGAAAAACTGTTTTTT. It codes for CASEDRTYEKLFF.

The chain uses TRBV9 and TRBJ1-2; no reliable D call. The CDR3 sequence is 14 residues long. CDR1 and CDR2 (germline): SGDLS, YYNGEE. V lost 5 bases and J 8 bases, leaving 19 bases between the germline ends. The CDR3 nucleotides read TGTGCCAGCAGAACTTCGGGTTACTCGGGAGGCTACACCTTC. It encodes CASRTSGYSGGYTF.

This chain joins TRBV29-1 and TRBJ1-2; no reliable D call. Per germline, CDR1 SQVTM and CDR2 ANQGSEA. The CDR3 covers 13 residues. V dropped 4 bases and J dropped 8 bases, with 17 bases sitting between them. CDR3 bases: TGCAGCGTTGTATCAGATAAGGGCGGCGGCTACACCTTC. Amino acid sequence: CSVVSDKGGGYTF.

The J gene is TRBJ1-1, the V gene TRBV9; D is unclear. Trimming removed 1 base at V and 3 bases at J, with 4 bases between. CDR1 and CDR2 from the germline V gene are SGDLS and YYNGEE. The CDR3 covers 12 residues. The CDR3: CASSVIDTEAFF. The CDR3 DNA follows: TGTGCCAGCAGCGTAATCGACACTGAAGCTTTCTTT.

The chain links TRBV7-2 to TRBJ2-7; D is uncertain. From germline, CDR1 is SGHTA and CDR2 FQGNSA. CDR3 size: 14 residues. Between the trimmed V and J ends, which lost 5 bases and 0 bases, there was a span of 11 bases. Here the CDR3 reads CASSLRPSSYEQYF. In DNA, the CDR3 is TGTGCCAGCAGCCTCCGGCCTTCCTCCTACGAGCAGTACTTC.

The rearrangement links TRBV10-3 to TRBJ2-7, with D possibly matching TRBD1 (6 bases). The CDR3 extends over 13 amino acids. The V and J ends lost 6 bases and 3 bases respectively, with 12 bases between them. Looked up from germline, CDR1 is ENHRY and CDR2 is SYGVKD. CDR3 sequence reads: CAISDRRDYEQYF. In nucleotides, the CDR3 is TGTGCCATCAGCGACAGGCGTGACTACGAGCAGTACTTC.

The CDR3 loop reads CATSRGELETQYF. In DNA, the CDR3 is TGTGCCACCAGCAGAGGGGAGCTGGAGACCCAGTACTTC. This rearrangement joins TRBV15 to TRBJ2-5, with D maybe TRBD2 (5 bases). With 1 base removed from V and 5 bases from J, the gap between germline ends came to 8 bases. The CDR3 consists of 13 residues. Germline loops: CDR1 LNHNV, CDR2 YYDKDF (reference sequence).

In its sample, this clone was seen once. The rearrangement links TRBV7-9 to TRBJ1-2; D is ambiguous. Between the trimmed V and J ends, which lost 5 bases and 4 bases, there was a span of 20 bases. The germline gives CDR1 SEHNR, CDR2 FQNEAQ (reference sequence). The CDR3 consists of 16 residues. For the CDR3, the DNA is TGTGCCAGCAGCGGACCACCGGGCGGTTGGGGCTATGGCTACACCTTC. Its translation: CASSGPPGGWGYGYTF.